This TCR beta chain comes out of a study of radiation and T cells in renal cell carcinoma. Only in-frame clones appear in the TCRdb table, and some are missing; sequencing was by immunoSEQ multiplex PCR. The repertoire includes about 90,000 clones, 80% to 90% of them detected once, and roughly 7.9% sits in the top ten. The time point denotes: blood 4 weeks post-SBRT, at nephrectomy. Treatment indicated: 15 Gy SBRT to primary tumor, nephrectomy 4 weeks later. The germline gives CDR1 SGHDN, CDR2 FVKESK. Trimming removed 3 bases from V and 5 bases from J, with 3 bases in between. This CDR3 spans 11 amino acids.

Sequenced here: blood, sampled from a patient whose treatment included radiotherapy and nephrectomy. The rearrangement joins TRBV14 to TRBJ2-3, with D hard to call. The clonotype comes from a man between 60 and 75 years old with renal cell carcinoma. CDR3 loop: CASSQGDTQYF. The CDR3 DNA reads TGTGCCAGCAGCCAGGGAGATACGCAGTATTTT. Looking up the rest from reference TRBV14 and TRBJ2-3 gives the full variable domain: EAGVTQFPSHSVIEKGQTVTLRCDPISGHDNLYWYRRVMGKEIKFLLHFVKESKQDESGMPNNRFLAERTGGTYSTLKVQPAELEDSGVYFCASSQGDTQYFGPGTRLTVL.